Presented here are 27 T cell receptor beta chains from one specimen sequenced in a study of regulatory dendritic cells for organ transplantation (dated by TCRdb to 2016 to 2017). Libraries were prepared through the immunoSEQ multiplex PCR assay. TCRdb carries this immuneACCESS record with in-frame sequences only. Its versions omit some clonotypes, under half of them owing to an unresolved V gene in the studies checked, with the rest unexplained. This sample is represented by approximately 35,000 clones; about 89% of them were singletons. 0.05% to 0.065% of the sample goes to the ten largest clones. Sequencing was performed on naive CD4+ T cells from blood. Per the publication, the cell subset or site label means: CD45RA+ naive T cells. These receptors all come from a human donor in good health.

The rearrangement uses TRBV7-2 and TRBJ2-2, with 10 bases fitting TRBD1. V shed 1 base, J shed 5 bases, and the junction held 4 bases outside the gene matches. This CDR3 has 16 residues. Germline V lookup: CDR1 SGHTA, CDR2 FQGNSA. Here the CDR3 DNA reads TGTGCCAGCAGCTTAGGGGGACAGGGGAATACCGGGGAGCTGTTTTTT. Protein product: CASSLGGQGNTGELFF.

V and J are TRBV6-5 and TRBJ1-4, with 7 bases matching TRBD1. CDR3 length: 14 amino acids. Germline loops: CDR1 MNHEY, CDR2 SVGAGI. V lost 6 bases to trimming and J lost 4 bases; unmatched junction nucleotides: 5. The CDR3 reads CASSHRDSNEKLFF. The CDR3 nucleotides read TGTGCCAGCAGCCACCGGGACAGTAATGAAAAACTGTTTTTT.

This clone was observed once. This chain links TRBV7-2 with TRBJ2-3; D remains unclear. CDR1 SGHTA and CDR2 FQGNSA come from the germline V gene. With 4 bases removed from V and 3 bases from J, the gap between germline ends came to 8 bases. The CDR3 has 13 residues. The CDR3 loop reads CASSSWGTDTQYF. The CDR3 DNA is TGTGCCAGCAGCTCCTGGGGAACAGATACGCAGTATTTT.

V and J are TRBV18 and TRBJ2-7; TRBD1 aligns across 9 bases. Germline values: CDR1 KGHSH, CDR2 LQKENI. The CDR3 has 16 amino acids. The J segment lost 2 bases and the V segment lost 5 bases, leaving 10 bases of the junction unmatched. The CDR3 is CASSSTLGQGAYEQYF. For the CDR3, the DNA is TGTGCCAGCTCATCAACATTGGGACAGGGCGCCTACGAGCAGTACTTC.

The table lists this clone with a count of one. The V call is TRBV21-1, the J call TRBJ2-1; TRBD2, the table's D call, was not compared with the DNA. TRBV21-1 is marked as a pseudogene. CDR3 length equals 13 residues. CDR3 protein: CASSRELGHEQFF. CDR3 nucleotides: TGTGCCAGCAGCAGGGAGTTAGGACATGAGCAGTTCTTC.

The rearrangement uses TRBV29-1 and TRBJ2-3, with D unclear. CDR3 length: 14 amino acids. Germline V gene sequence: CDR1 SQVTM, CDR2 ANQGSEA. The V gene lost 6 bases and the J gene lost 6 bases, with 19 bases spanning the gap. This chain's CDR3 is CSVAFGPRMDTQYF. CDR3 in DNA: TGCAGCGTCGCCTTTGGACCGAGGATGGATACGCAGTATTTT.

CDR3 bases: TGTGCCAGCTCTAGGGGGACCACAGATACGCAGTATTTT. Translation gives CASSRGTTDTQYF. This chain uses TRBV18 with TRBJ2-3, with a weak D call TRBD1 (6 bases). The CDR3 is 13 residues long. Germline values: CDR1 KGHSH, CDR2 LQKENI. Between the trimmed V and J ends, which lost 6 bases and 2 bases, there was a span of 9 bases.

The sample holds one count of this clone. CDR3 DNA sequence: TGTGCCTGGAGTGTAGTTGGGACCCAGTACTTC. It codes for CAWSVVGTQYF. The chain links TRBV30 to TRBJ2-5; D is unclear. Germline V gene sequence: CDR1 GTSNPN, CDR2 SVGIG (reference sequence). The V and J ends lost 0 bases and 7 bases respectively, with 6 bases between them. The CDR3 is 11 residues long.

The chain combines TRBV7-6 with TRBJ1-2; 9 positions match TRBD1. This CDR3 contains 17 residues. The V gene end was trimmed by 5 bases and the J gene end by 7 bases; junction bases not matched to a gene: 17. CDR1 is SGHVS and CDR2 is FNYEAQ in the germline V gene. The CDR3 DNA sequence: TGTGCCAGCAGCCTGGGGGGCTGGGACAGGGTAGGATCTGGCTACACCTTC. It specifies CASSLGGWDRVGSGYTF.

The genes are TRBV5-4 and TRBJ2-5; 12 nucleotides align to TRBD2. Germline V gives CDR1 SGHNT, CDR2 YYREEE (reference sequence). V lost 4 bases, J lost 4 bases, and 8 bases stayed unmatched. CDR3 size: 16 residues. The CDR3 DNA sequence: TGTGCCAGCAGCCCTGCTAGCGGGGGGGCAGTAGAGACCCAGTACTTC. Residues: CASSPASGGAVETQYF.

The J gene is TRBJ2-7, the V gene TRBV20-1, with D unresolved. This CDR3 spans 11 amino acids. Trimming removed 1 base at V and 5 bases at J, with 6 bases between. Germline V gives CDR1 DFQATT, CDR2 SNEGSKA (reference sequence). This CDR3 is CSARGYDEQYF. The CDR3 DNA follows: TGCAGTGCTAGAGGGTACGACGAGCAGTACTTC.

The V call is TRBV7-3, the J call TRBJ1-2, with 8 bases fitting TRBD1. Germline values: CDR1 SGHTA, CDR2 FQGTGA. V shed 3 bases and J 8 bases; nucleotides not matched to a gene: 5. This CDR3 is 13 amino acids long. The CDR3: CASSFDRGGGYTF. The CDR3, as DNA: TGTGCCAGCAGCTTCGACAGGGGCGGAGGCTACACCTTC. Full variable domain (missing parts from reference TRBV7-3 and TRBJ1-2): GAGVSQTPSNKVTEKGKYVELRCDPISGHTALYWYRQSLGQGPEFLIYFQGTGAADDSGLPNDRFFAVRPEGSVSTLKIQRTERGDSAVYLCASSFDRGGGYTFGSGTRLTVV.

V is TRBV28 and J is TRBJ1-2; 9 bases map to TRBD1. Germline assignment: CDR1 MDHEN and CDR2 SYDVKM. J was trimmed by 3 bases and V by 8 bases; bases with no gene match: 10. There are 15 residues in the CDR3. The CDR3, as DNA: TGTGCCAGCGGGGTGGACAGGGGAAAGGACTATGGCTACACCTTC. Residues: CASGVDRGKDYGYTF.

This sequence joins TRBV5-5 and TRBJ2-3; D call uncertain. V was shortened by 2 bases and J by 7 bases, with 8 bases between the two germline ends. The CDR3 spans 12 residues. The V gene's germline CDR1 is SGHKS and CDR2 YYEKEE (reference sequence). Written as DNA, the CDR3 is TGTGCCAGCAGCTTTCAGAGAAATACGCAGTATTTT. Its translation is CASSFQRNTQYF.

The chain is built from TRBV4-2 and TRBJ2-7; D tentatively reads TRBD1 or TRBD2 (5 bases each). Germline V gene data show CDR1 as LGHNA and CDR2 as YNFKEQ. This CDR3 is built from 14 residues. V shed 3 bases and J shed 6 bases, with 15 bases lying between them. CDR3 coding DNA: TGTGCCAGCAGCCAGGGGACCCCGGGGAGCGAGCAGTACTTC. This sequence encodes CASSQGTPGSEQYF.

This sequence joins TRBV19 and TRBJ1-2; the match to TRBD1 covers 7 bases. After removal of 6 bases from V and 4 bases from J, the junction contained 17 bases not matched to a gene. From germline, CDR1 is LNHDA and CDR2 SQIVND (reference sequence). The CDR3 runs to 17 residues. The CDR3 protein is CASRKKQGFPSFYGYTF. CDR3 nucleotides: TGTGCCAGTAGAAAAAAACAGGGGTTCCCCAGCTTCTATGGCTACACCTTC.

The chain has TRBV28 and TRBJ2-3; 9 nucleotides agree with TRBD1. CDR1 and CDR2 from the germline V gene are MDHEN and SYDVKM. J was trimmed by 1 base and V by 6 bases; bases with no gene match: 8. The CDR3 extends over 16 amino acids. The DNA for the CDR3 is TGTGCCAGCAGCCCGGCCGGGACAGGGCGCACAGATACGCAGTATTTT. Protein sequence: CASSPAGTGRTDTQYF. The variable domain in full, with the rest retrieved from reference TRBV28 and TRBJ2-3, is DVKVTQSSRYLVKRTGEKVFLECVQDMDHENMFWYRQDPGLGLRLIYFSYDVKMKEKGDIPEGYSVSREKKERFSLILESASTNQTSMYLCASSPAGTGRTDTQYFGPGTRLTVL.

The rearrangement links TRBV9 to TRBJ2-1; no reliable D call. The germline gives CDR1 SGDLS, CDR2 YYNGEE. The CDR3 sequence is 16 residues long. Trimming stripped 0 bases from V and 0 bases from J, with 10 bases between. The CDR3 protein is CASSVAMVGSYNEQFF. The CDR3 nucleotides are TGTGCCAGCAGCGTAGCAATGGTGGGCTCCTACAATGAGCAGTTCTTC.

The chain links TRBV6-6 to TRBJ2-1; the D gene is possibly TRBD2 (6 bases). Germline V lookup: CDR1 MNHNY, CDR2 SVGAGI (reference sequence). This CDR3 contains 15 residues. V lost 7 bases and J lost 4, with 17 bases in between. CDR3 coding DNA: TGTGCCAGCACCTCCCCAGCGGGTGCTTACAATGAGCAGTTCTTC. Translation: CASTSPAGAYNEQFF.

V usage is TRBV27 and J usage is TRBJ1-1, with D unresolved. CDR3 length: 15 residues. V lost 3 bases and J 5 bases, leaving 16 bases between the germline ends. Germline assignment: CDR1 MNHEY and CDR2 SMNVEV (reference sequence). CDR3 nucleotides: TGTGCCAGCAGTTTTAGTAAGGGCTCGGGGACTGAAGCTTTCTTT. Translating gives CASSFSKGSGTEAFF.

This rearrangement joins TRBV29-1 to TRBJ2-1; D gene unclear. The CDR3 consists of 14 residues. V was shortened by 3 bases and J by 0 bases, with 9 bases between the two germline ends. Germline lookup yields CDR1 SQVTM and CDR2 ANQGSEA. CDR3 amino acids: CSVEGGDSYNEQFF. Here the CDR3 DNA reads TGCAGCGTTGAGGGCGGAGACTCCTACAATGAGCAGTTCTTC.

The gene calls are TRBV25-1 and TRBJ2-3; 11 positions agree with TRBD2. The CDR3 has 12 amino acids. With V trimmed by 7 bases and J by 15 bases, 9 bases remained unmatched. Germline CDR1 and CDR2: MGHDK and SYGVNS. In DNA, the CDR3 is TGTGCCAGCAATTTCATAGCGGGGGGGCTCTATTTT. It is translated as CASNFIAGGLYF.

The chain joins TRBV4-3 to TRBJ2-5, with 10 bases that match TRBD2. V lost 2 bases to trimming and J lost 2 bases; unmatched junction nucleotides: 5. The CDR3 sequence is 16 residues long. Per the germline V gene, CDR1 is LGHNA and CDR2 is YSLEER. CDR3 DNA sequence: TGCGCCAGCAGCCAACTCGATAGCGGGGGGCAAGAGACCCAGTACTTC. Its protein product is CASSQLDSGGQETQYF.

This clone came up once. V usage is TRBV19 and J usage is TRBJ1-5; 8 bases agree with TRBD1. The germline CDR1 and CDR2 sequences are LNHDA and SQIVND (reference sequence). The CDR3 has 15 amino acids. J was trimmed by 7 bases and V by 7 bases; bases with no gene match: 12. This CDR3 reads CASKPYRGAAQPQHF. The CDR3 DNA follows: TGTGCCAGTAAACCCTACAGGGGGGCGGCACAGCCCCAGCATTTT.

This rearrangement joins TRBV14 to TRBJ1-2; D gene ambiguous. The CDR3 spans 13 residues. CDR1 is SGHDN and CDR2 is FVKESK in the germline V gene. Trimming left V 4 bases short and J 2 bases short, with 8 bases between. The CDR3 reads CASSRGPNYGYTF. Here the CDR3 DNA reads TGTGCCAGCAGCCGTGGGCCGAACTATGGCTACACCTTC.

The V call is TRBV10-3, the J call TRBJ2-2; 8 positions agree with TRBD2. Germline values: CDR1 ENHRY, CDR2 SYGVKD. Losses at the gene ends were 5 bases for V and 4 bases for J; bases not matched to a gene: 9. This CDR3 is built from 16 residues. CDR3 amino acids: CAISPPGGPRTGELFF. The DNA for the CDR3 is TGTGCCATCAGTCCCCCGGGGGGGCCGCGCACCGGGGAGCTGTTTTTT.

The chain links TRBV5-8 to TRBJ2-1, with 7 bases identical to TRBD2. Trimming cost V 4 bases and J 4 bases; bases outside gene matches: 5. Germline values: CDR1 SGHTS, CDR2 YDEGEE. The CDR3 totals 14 residues. CDR3 bases: TGTGCCAGCAGCATCTACGGGGGGTACAATGAGCAGTTCTTC. It specifies CASSIYGGYNEQFF.